Shown below are 11 T cell receptor beta chains from a single sample sequenced in a study of blood T cell repertoires in COVID-19. The protocol was immunoSEQ multiplex PCR, while the TCRdb copy is restricted to in-frame clones and leaves out a portion. The profile shows fewer than 150,000 clones, about 83% of them singletons. Sequencing was carried out using peripheral blood. These receptor sequences come from a woman aged 40-49 years with acute or convalescent COVID-19.

The chain couples TRBV7-9 to TRBJ2-6, with TRBD1 identical over 10 bases. The germline V gene encodes CDR1 SEHNR and CDR2 FQNEAQ (reference sequence). There are 17 residues in the CDR3. J gave up 0 bases and V 5 bases, and 4 bases lay outside the gene matches. CDR3 amino acids: CASSADRGRSGANVLTF. The CDR3, as DNA: TGTGCCAGCAGCGCCGACAGGGGGCGCTCTGGGGCCAACGTCCTGACTTTC.

This clone appeared a single time. V is TRBV12-5 and J is TRBJ1-1; D unclear. The CDR3 contains 11 residues. Trimming shortened V by 6 bases and J by 4 bases, and 6 bases separated the two germline ends. CDR1 LGHNT and CDR2 FRNRAP come from the germline V gene. As DNA, the CDR3 is TGTGCTAGTGGCTCCCCCACTGAAGCTTTCTTT. Amino acids: CASGSPTEAFF.

The chain employs TRBV9 and TRBJ2-7, with D perhaps matching TRBD1 (5 bases). The CDR3 contains 14 residues. Deletions cut 8 bases from V and 1 base from J, with 16 bases between. Germline V gene data show CDR1 as SGDLS and CDR2 as YYNGEE. The CDR3 loop reads CASSRRTPSYEQYF. For the CDR3, the DNA is TGTGCCAGTAGTCGTAGGACACCATCCTACGAGCAGTACTTC.

The chain uses TRBV6-6 and TRBJ2-1; 7 bases fit TRBD1. This CDR3 comprises 14 residues. Trimming removed 6 bases from V and 8 bases from J; junction bases left unmatched: 10. Germline CDR1 is MNHNY and CDR2 is SVGAGI (reference sequence). The CDR3 protein is CASSPRTGGDEQFF. The CDR3 coding sequence is TGTGCCAGCAGCCCCCGGACAGGAGGCGATGAGCAGTTCTTC.

This rearrangement joins TRBV4-3 to TRBJ1-2; 8 bases are a match to TRBD1. The J segment lost 5 bases and the V segment lost 4 bases, leaving 9 bases of the junction unmatched. CDR3 length: 15 residues. CDR1 and CDR2 from the germline V gene are LGHNA and YSLEER. CDR3 in amino acids: CASSPLQGAGYGYTF. The CDR3 DNA reads as TGCGCCAGCAGCCCCCTTCAGGGGGCAGGGTATGGCTACACCTTC.

The V and J genes are TRBV19 and TRBJ2-1; D might be TRBD2 (6 bases). Trimming took off 8 bases at V and 3 bases at J, with 11 bases between the two ends. The CDR3 totals 13 residues. Germline assignment: CDR1 LNHDA and CDR2 SQIVND (reference sequence). CDR3 sequence reads: CASSPGLYNEQFF. The CDR3 DNA follows: TGTGCCAGTTCTCCGGGACTCTACAATGAGCAGTTCTTC.

The rearrangement links TRBV7-2 to TRBJ1-2; 11 bases are a match to TRBD1. The CDR3 consists of 15 residues. Germline V gene lookup returns CDR1 SGHTA and CDR2 FQGNSA. V lost 4 bases to trimming and J lost 4 bases; unmatched junction nucleotides: 5. CDR3 residues: CASSSRTGGAYGYTF. In DNA form, the CDR3 reads TGTGCCAGCAGCTCTCGGACAGGGGGCGCCTATGGCTACACCTTC.

CDR3 region: CASNPQGGLYGYTF. CDR3 in DNA: TGTGCCAGCAACCCACAGGGGGGGCTCTATGGCTACACCTTC. The chain recombines TRBV27 with TRBJ1-2; 8 bases agree with TRBD1. J lost 4 bases, V lost 7 bases, and 8 bases had no gene match. The CDR3 length is 14 residues. CDR1 and CDR2 from the germline V gene are MNHEY and SMNVEV (reference sequence).

This clone was recorded only once. V and J are TRBV19 and TRBJ1-2; D ambiguous. Germline V gene data show CDR1 as LNHDA and CDR2 as SQIVND (reference sequence). The V end was cut by 3 bases, the J end by 0 bases, with 8 bases between. The CDR3 consists of 14 residues. The CDR3 loop reads CASSMVTTNYGYTF. The CDR3 DNA reads as TGTGCCAGTAGTATGGTCACAACTAACTATGGCTACACCTTC.

The chain uses TRBV5-4 and TRBJ1-6; TRBD1 is a possible D gene (6 bases). The V and J ends lost 2 bases and 7 bases respectively, with 16 bases between them. The CDR3 loop spans 16 amino acids. Germline V gene data show CDR1 as SGHNT and CDR2 as YYREEE (reference sequence). CDR3 protein: CASSLGGGFANSPLHF. In DNA, the CDR3 is TGTGCCAGCAGCTTAGGGGGGGGCTTCGCCAATTCACCCCTCCACTTT.

The chain carries TRBV27 and TRBJ2-3; 13 nucleotides line up with TRBD2. V was clipped by 5 bases and J by 3 bases; unmatched bases: 5. The CDR3 spans 16 residues. The germline V gene has CDR1 MNHEY and CDR2 SMNVEV (reference sequence). The CDR3 DNA reads TGTGCCAGCAGTGTTGGACTAGCGGGAGTTACAGATACGCAGTATTTT. Translated: CASSVGLAGVTDTQYF.